The T cell receptor beta chain described here comes from a study of identical twins. Every one of the donors was a healthy Caucasian. Points from the study as a whole: Whereas memory repertoires showed no such difference, abundant cord blood beta clonotypes carried fewer insertions. Modelling underestimated the level of out-of-frame TCR alpha sharing observed in monozygotic twins.

CDR1 and CDR2 (germline): DFQATT, SNEGSKA (reference sequence). V dropped 7 bases and J dropped 0 bases, with 19 bases sitting between them. The CDR3 is 15 amino acids. Template switching created a universal primer site, and the cDNA included unique molecular identifiers. Each CDR3 protein gets one entry after TCRdb re-called the 5' RACE reads with MiXCR. Among around 100,000 distinct CDR3 sequences listed, 5.9% were seen once. This clonotype was seen at least ten times. Its antigen is not identified. The chain joins TRBV20-1 to TRBJ2-7; maybe TRBD2 (5 bases). Sequenced: memory T cells sorted from blood. The source of this sequence is a woman in her forties or fifties in good health. CDR3 nucleotides: TGCAGTGTTGAGTCGGAGGAAACGAGCTCCTACGAGCAGTACTTC. This translates into CSVESEETSSYEQYF.